A single sample is the source of the 29 T cell receptor beta chains below, sequenced in a study of monozygotic twins with inflammatory bowel disease. TCRdb re-analyzed the 5' RACE reads; it lists each CDR3 protein once, without DNA. The sample holds about 330,000 distinct CDR3 sequences. The sample taken for sequencing was blood. Every receptor here comes from a human donor with ulcerative colitis or Crohn's disease, or a healthy co-twin of an affected twin (not recorded which).

The J gene is TRBJ2-1, the V gene TRBV5-6. This CDR3 contains 13 residues. Germline V CDR1 and CDR2: SGHDT, YYEEEE. The CDR3 reads CASSLAVVNEQFF.

The chain recombines TRBV24-1 with TRBJ1-2; TCRdb outputs TRBD1, but without DNA this stays unchecked. Germline-derived CDR1 and CDR2 are KGHDR and SFDVKD. The CDR3 contains 14 residues. Here the CDR3 reads CATSEGTGNYGYTF.

The V call is TRBV27, the J call TRBJ2-7; TCRdb outputs TRBD1, but without DNA this stays unchecked. The CDR3 loop spans 14 amino acids. In germline, CDR1 is MNHEY, CDR2 SMNVEV (reference sequence). CDR3 residues: CASSPGTLGYEQYF.

The chain has TRBV27 and TRBJ2-7; TCRdb's D call of TRBD2 is untestable without DNA. The length of the CDR3 is 15 residues. In germline, CDR1 is MNHEY, CDR2 SMNVEV (reference sequence). The CDR3 sequence is CASSSRLAGEHEQYF.

The rearrangement uses TRBV5-1 and TRBJ2-3; the TCRdb D gene call, TRBD1, has no DNA to confirm it. Germline V gene sequence: CDR1 SGHRS, CDR2 YFSETQ. CDR3 length equals 13 residues. CDR3 loop: CASSTGRTDTQYF.

CDR3 sequence: CASSKDRTVAKNIQYF. This chain joins TRBV7-8 and TRBJ2-4; checking the TCRdb D call of TRBD1 is not possible without DNA. Germline V lookup: CDR1 SGHVS, CDR2 FQNEAQ. The CDR3 has 16 amino acids. The entire variable domain, with the rest obtained from reference TRBV7-8 and TRBJ2-4, is as follows: GAGVSQSPRYKVAKRGQDVALRCDPISGHVSLFWYQQALGQGPEFLTYFQNEAQLDKSGLPSDRFFAERPEGSVSTLKIQRTQQEDSAVYLCASSKDRTVAKNIQYFGAGTRLSVL.

The chain couples TRBV3-1 to TRBJ2-7; no DNA is available, so the TRBD1 call from TCRdb remains unchecked. This CDR3 has 14 amino acids. Germline CDR1 and CDR2: LGHDT and YNNKEL (reference sequence). This chain's CDR3 is CASSRKIGAYEQYF.

This chain uses TRBV28 with TRBJ1-3; TCRdb selects TRBD1, and the lack of DNA leaves this call unchecked. Germline CDR1 and CDR2: MDHEN and SYDVKM. The CDR3 is made up of 15 amino acids. The CDR3 loop reads CASGGTAHSGNTIYF.

This chain uses TRBV29-1 with TRBJ1-3; TCRdb's D call of TRBD1 is untestable without DNA. Per the germline V gene, CDR1 is SQVTM and CDR2 is ANQGSEA. This CDR3 is 14 amino acids long. The CDR3 here is CSVARGPTGNTIYF. Drawing the rest from reference TRBV29-1 and TRBJ1-3, the complete variable domain is SAVISQKPSRDICQRGTSLTIQCQVDSQVTMMFWYRQQPGQSLTLIATANQGSEATYESGFVIDKFPISRPNLTFSTLTVSNMSPEDSSIYLCSVARGPTGNTIYFGEGSWLTVV.

J is TRBJ2-4 and V is TRBV6-2 or TRBV6-3. The CDR3 runs to 16 residues. The V gene's germline CDR1 is MNHEY and CDR2 SVGEGT. CDR3 region: CASSYAGQVAKNIQYF.

The chain combines TRBV20-1 with TRBJ2-7. The germline gives CDR1 DFQATT, CDR2 SNEGSKA (reference sequence). This CDR3 is built from 12 residues. CDR3 sequence: CSATPSGYEQYF.

The chain links TRBV5-6 to TRBJ2-7; absent DNA, TCRdb's TRBD2 call cannot be checked. Germline loops: CDR1 SGHDT, CDR2 YYEEEE. The CDR3 totals 15 residues. The CDR3: CASSLGGNLSPEQYF. The full variable domain, its missing parts supplied by reference TRBV5-6 and TRBJ2-7, is DAGVTQSPTHLIKTRGQQVTLRCSPKSGHDTVSWYQQALGQGPQFIFQYYEEEERQRGNFPDRFSGHQFPNYSSELNVNALLLGDSALYLCASSLGGNLSPEQYFGPGTRLTVT.

The gene calls are TRBV19 and TRBJ1-5. Germline CDR1 reads LNHDA; CDR2 reads SQIVND (reference sequence). The CDR3 loop spans 13 amino acids. This CDR3 is CASSRRSNQPQHF.

The chain is built from TRBV6-2 or TRBV6-3 and TRBJ2-4; TCRdb returns TRBD1, unconfirmable since there is no DNA. Looked up from germline, CDR1 is MNHEY and CDR2 is SVGEGT. The CDR3 is made up of 16 amino acids. Here the CDR3 reads CASSFSNPGQLEAEYF.

This chain links TRBV5-1 with TRBJ2-1. Germline lookup yields CDR1 SGHRS and CDR2 YFSETQ. The CDR3 length is 13 residues. This CDR3 reads CASSLGSYNEQFF.

The chain is built from TRBV18 and TRBJ2-7. This CDR3 has 14 amino acids. Germline V CDR1 and CDR2: KGHSH, LQKENI. CDR3 residues: CASSPREFVYEQYF. Supplemented by reference TRBV18 and TRBJ2-7, the full variable domain reads NAGVMQNPRHLVRRRGQEARLRCSPMKGHSHVYWYRQLPEEGLKFMVYLQKENIIDESGMPKERFSAEFPKEGPSILRIQQVVRGDSAAYFCASSPREFVYEQYFGPGTRLTVT.

J is TRBJ2-5 and V is TRBV7-9; the D call from TCRdb, TRBD2, cannot be confirmed without DNA. The CDR3 spans 14 residues. Germline V gene data show CDR1 as SEHNR and CDR2 as FQNEAQ (reference sequence). The CDR3 spells CASSSPGTQETQYF.

The chain carries TRBV7-2 and TRBJ2-7; TCRdb's D gene call, TRBD1, goes unchecked for lack of DNA. Per germline, CDR1 SGHTA and CDR2 FQGNSA. CDR3 size: 13 residues. The CDR3 is CASSETGRGEQYF.

The J gene is TRBJ2-7, the V gene TRBV20-1; TCRdb names TRBD1, which stays unverified in the absence of DNA. Per germline, CDR1 DFQATT and CDR2 SNEGSKA (reference sequence). The CDR3 has 13 residues. CDR3 protein: CSAPQAVKYEQYF.

The chain recombines TRBV20-1 with TRBJ2-3. CDR1 DFQATT and CDR2 SNEGSKA come from the germline V gene (reference sequence). The CDR3 contains 12 residues. CDR3 sequence reads: CTTRLVTDTQYF.

J is TRBJ2-6 and V is TRBV5-1. The CDR3 spans 16 residues. The V gene's germline CDR1 is SGHRS and CDR2 YFSETQ. The CDR3 here is CASSLGHTSGANVLTF.

The chain has TRBV12-3 or TRBV12-4 and TRBJ1-4. The CDR3 runs 14 residues. The CDR3 region is CASSPGVFNEKLFF.

The gene calls are TRBV9 and TRBJ2-1; TCRdb's D call, TRBD2, is unchecked because there is no DNA. The CDR3 runs 16 residues. Germline V gene lookup returns CDR1 SGDLS and CDR2 YYNGEE. The CDR3 loop reads CASSLRLAGLSNEQFF. The whole variable domain, remainder taken from reference TRBV9 and TRBJ2-1, is DSGVTQTPKHLITATGQRVTLRCSPRSGDLSVYWYQQSLDQGLQFLIQYYNGEERAKGNILERFSAQQFPDLHSELNLSSLELGDSALYFCASSLRLAGLSNEQFFGPGTRLTVL.

V is TRBV7-2 and J is TRBJ2-1. The length of the CDR3 is 15 residues. Germline CDR1 is SGHTA and CDR2 is FQGNSA. The CDR3 sequence: CASSRYQLSYNEQFF.

V and J are TRBV12-3 or TRBV12-4 and TRBJ2-1; lacking DNA, the TRBD1 call made by TCRdb goes unchecked. The CDR3 covers 16 residues. CDR3 loop: CASSPPVAGVHNEQFF.

The V call is TRBV18, the J call TRBJ1-2; TCRdb returns TRBD1, unconfirmable since there is no DNA. Germline values: CDR1 KGHSH, CDR2 LQKENI. The CDR3 spans 14 residues. This CDR3 reads CASSPGQAEYGYTF. Full variable domain (missing parts from reference TRBV18 and TRBJ1-2): NAGVMQNPRHLVRRRGQEARLRCSPMKGHSHVYWYRQLPEEGLKFMVYLQKENIIDESGMPKERFSAEFPKEGPSILRIQQVVRGDSAAYFCASSPGQAEYGYTFGSGTRLTVV.

This chain joins TRBV12-3 or TRBV12-4 and TRBJ2-7; TCRdb outputs TRBD2, but without DNA this stays unchecked. CDR3 length: 14 residues. The CDR3 protein is CASTLGVGFDEQYF.

The chain is built from TRBV6-1 and TRBJ2-7; TCRdb calls TRBD1, which cannot be checked without DNA. The CDR3 has 15 residues. Germline loops: CDR1 MNHNS, CDR2 SASEGT. CDR3: CASRRGHITAYEQYF.

The J gene is TRBJ2-7, the V gene TRBV6-2 or TRBV6-3; without DNA, the TCRdb call of TRBD2 cannot be checked. This CDR3 spans 16 amino acids. Germline lookup yields CDR1 MNHEY and CDR2 SVGEGT. This chain's CDR3 is CASSRNPSGSFYEQYF.